This TCR beta chain comes out of a study of shared clonotypes between healthy human individuals. The CDR3 totals 14 residues. Germline V gene data show CDR1 as MDHEN and CDR2 as SYDVKM. V was trimmed by 8 bases and J by 3 bases, leaving 13 bases between them. Worth noting for this clone: Its antigen is as yet unknown. Other DNA sequences from this sample encode an identical CDR3 as well.

In the original processing: From ImmunoSEQ came sequences covering only the junction and carrying no quality scores, so filtering differed. Produced via immunoSEQ multiplex PCR; TCRdb's table is partial and in-frame only. V and J calls and clone size are copied from that table; D and trimming were computed from the DNA. Among approximately 2,300,000 clones listed, 85% to 95% were seen once. Findings and limits, study-wide: Few donors limited the genetic and exposure-history diversity represented.

This rearrangement joins TRBV28 to TRBJ2-2; D is perhaps TRBD1 (5 bases). This clonotype originated in a man aged 18 to 29 in good health. Some clones in this sample may be carry-over from other donors' samples. Input material: naive CD4+ T cells from PBMCs. Subset here: CD45RA+ positively selected. CDR3 DNA: TGTGCCAGCTTAGGGGCGAGATACACCGGGGAGCTGTTTTTT. It specifies CASLGARYTGELFF.